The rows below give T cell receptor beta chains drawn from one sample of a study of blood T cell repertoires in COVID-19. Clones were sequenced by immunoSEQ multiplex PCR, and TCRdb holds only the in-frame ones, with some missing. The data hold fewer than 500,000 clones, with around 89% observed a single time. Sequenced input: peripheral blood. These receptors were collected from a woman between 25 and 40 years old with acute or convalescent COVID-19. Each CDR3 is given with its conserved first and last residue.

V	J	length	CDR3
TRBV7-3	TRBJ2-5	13	CASSFNRFETQYF
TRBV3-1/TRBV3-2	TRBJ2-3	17	CASRLNGLAGGPDTQYF
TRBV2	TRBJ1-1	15	CASRNTGVWNTEAFF
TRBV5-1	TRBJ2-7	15	CASSSADAGFYEQYF
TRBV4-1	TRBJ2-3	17	CASSQGGGALSTDTQYF
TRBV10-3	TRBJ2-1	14	CAISGMGGGNEQFF
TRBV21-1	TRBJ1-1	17	CASSKPDRGIMNTEAFF
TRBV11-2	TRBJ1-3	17	CASSLTGTGDPGNTIYF
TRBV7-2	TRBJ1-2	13	CASKKDSGYGYTF
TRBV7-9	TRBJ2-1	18	CASSSWMTTSPGWDEQFF
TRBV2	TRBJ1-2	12	CASSRDREGNTF
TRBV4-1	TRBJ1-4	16	CASSQELGRRGEKLFF
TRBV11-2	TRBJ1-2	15	CASSQSAGWNYGYTF
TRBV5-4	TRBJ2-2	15	CASSDWSGGTGELFF
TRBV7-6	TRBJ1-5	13	CASSLVGDQPQHF
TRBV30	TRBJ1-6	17	CAWKGSDSHTYNSPLHF
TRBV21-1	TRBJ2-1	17	CASRWGQGCFTYNEQFF
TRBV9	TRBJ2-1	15	CASSDAGGVGNEQFF
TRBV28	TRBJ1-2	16	CASSPLGRDRNYGYTF
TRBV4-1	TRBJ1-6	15	CASSQTGSGNSPLHF
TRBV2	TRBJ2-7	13	CASREPGLASQYF
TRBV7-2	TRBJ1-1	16	CASSLALRGANTEAFF
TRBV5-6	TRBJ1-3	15	CASSLLGTPKDTIYF
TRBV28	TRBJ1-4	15	CASSFLTTGGWKLFF
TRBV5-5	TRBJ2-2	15	CASSVSGGNTGELFF
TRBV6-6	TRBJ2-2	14	CASIGTANTGELFF
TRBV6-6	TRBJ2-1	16	CASSYSRLSSYNEQFF
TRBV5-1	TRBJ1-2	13	CASSSTGPYGYTF
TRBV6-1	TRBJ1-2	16	CASSETGGGPFDGYTF
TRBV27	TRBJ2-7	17	CASSFKHGTVISYEQYF
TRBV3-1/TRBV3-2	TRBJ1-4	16	CASRLRVSGMNEKLFF
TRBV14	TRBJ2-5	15	CASSLNRGSQETQYF
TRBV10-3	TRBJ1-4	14	CAISGTESNEKLFF
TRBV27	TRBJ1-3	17	CASSPRTPGFSGNTIYF
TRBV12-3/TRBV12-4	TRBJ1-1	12	CASSAGVTQAFF
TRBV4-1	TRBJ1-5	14	CASSGTGTAQPQHF
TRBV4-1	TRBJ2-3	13	CASSPRDTDTQYF
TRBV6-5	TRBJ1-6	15	CASSIDRSHRSPLHF
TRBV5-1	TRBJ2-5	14	CASSSGQLQETQYF
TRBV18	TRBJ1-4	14	CASSLTGPGEKLFF
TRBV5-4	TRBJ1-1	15	CASSFGGAQNTEAFF
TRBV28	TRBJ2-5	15	CASRGGGAGKETQYF
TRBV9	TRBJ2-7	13	CASGGVSSYEQYF
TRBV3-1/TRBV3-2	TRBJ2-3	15	CASSQEGRSTDTQYF
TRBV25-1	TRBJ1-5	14	CASSELSTAQPQHF
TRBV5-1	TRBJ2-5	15	CATRPSGGNQETQYF